The rows below give T cell receptor beta chains drawn from one sample of a study of cytomegalovirus exposure and HLA in healthy donors. The method was immunoSEQ multiplex PCR; TCRdb's version includes in-frame clones alone and lacks a portion of them. The sample has roughly 190,000 clones; 79% are singletons. The sequenced material came from PBMCs. The receptors derive from a girl between 10 and 17 years old in good health and CMV-seropositive. Both conserved end residues are part of each CDR3. A D gene is named only where the DNA matches it firmly.

j_gene: TRBJ2-3
v_gene: TRBV27
d_gene: TRBD2
CDR3nt: TGTGCCAGCAGTTTTAGTTCGGGACTAGCGGTCACAGATACGCAGTATTTT
CDR3aa: CASSFSSGLAVTDTQYF

j_gene: TRBJ1-2
v_gene: TRBV29-1
d_gene: TRBD1
CDR3nt: TGCAGCGTTGAAGATCTCTACCCGGGACAGGGAGTTGGCTACACCTTC
CDR3aa: CSVEDLYPGQGVGYTF

j_gene: TRBJ1-2
v_gene: TRBV7-2
d_gene: -
CDR3nt: TGTGCCAGCAGCCCTCGGTCGAGCGGCTACACCTTC
CDR3aa: CASSPRSSGYTF

j_gene: TRBJ1-2
v_gene: TRBV19
d_gene: -
CDR3nt: TGTGCCAGTAGTATAGGGTCCGGCCGGGGGGCGAGGGATGGCTACACCTTC
CDR3aa: CASSIGSGRGARDGYTF

j_gene: TRBJ2-1
v_gene: TRBV5-8
d_gene: TRBD2
CDR3nt: TGTGCCAGCCCGACTAGCGGGGGATACAATGAGCAGTTCTTC
CDR3aa: CASPTSGGYNEQFF

j_gene: TRBJ2-3
v_gene: TRBV5-4
d_gene: TRBD2
CDR3nt: TGTGCCAGCAGCTTAGGACTAGCGGGCTACACAGATACGCAGTATTTT
CDR3aa: CASSLGLAGYTDTQYF

j_gene: TRBJ1-5
v_gene: TRBV2
d_gene: TRBD1
CDR3nt: TGTGCCAGCGCAGGGGGTCTGAATCAGCCCCAGCATTTT
CDR3aa: CASAGGLNQPQHF

j_gene: TRBJ1-3
v_gene: TRBV6-5
d_gene: -
CDR3nt: TGTGCCAGCAGTTACTCGATTTTCAGGGGTGGAAACACCATATATTTT
CDR3aa: CASSYSIFRGGNTIYF

j_gene: TRBJ1-5
v_gene: TRBV4-1
d_gene: -
CDR3nt: TGCGCCAGCAGCCAAGAGAAGGGGAATCAGCCCCAGCATTTT
CDR3aa: CASSQEKGNQPQHF

j_gene: TRBJ1-2
v_gene: TRBV7-2
d_gene: TRBD1
CDR3nt: TGTGCCAGCAGCACCCGACAGGGAGGTCCCTATGGCTACACCTTC
CDR3aa: CASSTRQGGPYGYTF

j_gene: TRBJ2-7
v_gene: TRBV25-1
d_gene: TRBD2
CDR3nt: TGTGCCAGCAGTGGTTACTTGCGGGGGGCCACCTCCTACGAGCAGTACTTC
CDR3aa: CASSGYLRGATSYEQYF

j_gene: TRBJ2-7
v_gene: TRBV7-9
d_gene: TRBD1
CDR3nt: TGTGCCAGCAGCCCACCGACAGGGATCTACGAGCAGTACTTC
CDR3aa: CASSPPTGIYEQYF

j_gene: TRBJ2-2
v_gene: TRBV18
d_gene: TRBD2
CDR3nt: TGTGCCAGCTCACCGGGGGGGACCGGGGAGCTGTTTTTT
CDR3aa: CASSPGGTGELFF

j_gene: TRBJ2-5
v_gene: TRBV7-2
d_gene: -
CDR3nt: TGTGCCAGCAGCTTAGCTGCCGGTACGGCGGCCCAGTACTTC
CDR3aa: CASSLAAGTAAQYF

j_gene: TRBJ2-7
v_gene: TRBV5-4
d_gene: -
CDR3nt: TGTGCCAGCAGCTTGCGAACAGGGACCTACGAGCAGTACTTC
CDR3aa: CASSLRTGTYEQYF

j_gene: TRBJ1-5
v_gene: TRBV9
d_gene: -
CDR3nt: TGTGCCAGCAGCGTAGCTAAACAGGATGGGGTGAATAGCAATCAGCCCCAGCATTTT
CDR3aa: CASSVAKQDGVNSNQPQHF

j_gene: TRBJ2-7
v_gene: TRBV7-2
d_gene: TRBD2
CDR3nt: TGTGCCAGCAGCTTGGTGAGCGGGGGGGCCTACGAGCAGTACTTC
CDR3aa: CASSLVSGGAYEQYF

j_gene: TRBJ2-1
v_gene: TRBV4-2
d_gene: TRBD2
CDR3nt: TGTGCCAGCAGCCAAGATAAGAGGACTAGCGGGGGGATCTCCTACAATGAGCAGTTCTTC
CDR3aa: CASSQDKRTSGGISYNEQFF

j_gene: TRBJ2-7
v_gene: TRBV2
d_gene: TRBD1
CDR3nt: TGTGCCAGCAGTGATCAGGGGGTTTACGAGCAGTACTTC
CDR3aa: CASSDQGVYEQYF

j_gene: TRBJ1-2
v_gene: TRBV19
d_gene: TRBD1
CDR3nt: TGTGCCAGTAGTCCTACCGGGACAGGAAACTATGGCTACACCTTC
CDR3aa: CASSPTGTGNYGYTF

j_gene: TRBJ2-4
v_gene: TRBV7-2
d_gene: TRBD2
CDR3nt: TGTGCCAGCAGCTTGGGGGGGATGATAGCCAAAAACATTCAGTACTTC
CDR3aa: CASSLGGMIAKNIQYF

j_gene: TRBJ2-2
v_gene: TRBV9
d_gene: -
CDR3nt: TGTGCCAGCAGCGTAGCGCCCCAGACAGGGGAGCTGTTTTTT
CDR3aa: CASSVAPQTGELFF

j_gene: TRBJ1-1
v_gene: TRBV15
d_gene: TRBD1
CDR3nt: TGTGCCACCAGGGACAGGGTAGGGGACACTGAAGCTTTCTTT
CDR3aa: CATRDRVGDTEAFF